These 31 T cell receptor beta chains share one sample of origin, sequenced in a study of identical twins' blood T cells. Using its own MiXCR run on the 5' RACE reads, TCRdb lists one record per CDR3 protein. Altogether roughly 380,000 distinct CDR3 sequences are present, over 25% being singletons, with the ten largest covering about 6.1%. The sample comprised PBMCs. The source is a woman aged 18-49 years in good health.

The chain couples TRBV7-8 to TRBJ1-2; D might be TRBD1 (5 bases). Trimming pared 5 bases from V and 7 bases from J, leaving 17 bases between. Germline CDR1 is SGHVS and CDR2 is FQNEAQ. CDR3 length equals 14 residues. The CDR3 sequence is CASSAAPGLSGYTF. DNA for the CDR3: TGTGCCAGCAGCGCTGCACCGGGACTCTCTGGCTACACCTTC. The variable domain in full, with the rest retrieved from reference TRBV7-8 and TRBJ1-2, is GAGVSQSPRYKVAKRGQDVALRCDPISGHVSLFWYQQALGQGPEFLTYFQNEAQLDKSGLPSDRFFAERPEGSVSTLKIQRTQQEDSAVYLCASSAAPGLSGYTFGSGTRLTVV.

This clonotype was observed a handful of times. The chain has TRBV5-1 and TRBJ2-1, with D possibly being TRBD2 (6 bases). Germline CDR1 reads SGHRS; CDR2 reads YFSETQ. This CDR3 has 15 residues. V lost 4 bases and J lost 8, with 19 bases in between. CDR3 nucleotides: TGCGCCAGCAGCGGTGCGCTCGGGGGAAGGGATGAGCAGTTCTTC. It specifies CASSGALGGRDEQFF.

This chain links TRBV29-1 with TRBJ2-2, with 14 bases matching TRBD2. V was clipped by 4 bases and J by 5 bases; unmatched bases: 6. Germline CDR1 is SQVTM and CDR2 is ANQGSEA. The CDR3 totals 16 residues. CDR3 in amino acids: CSVVMGTSGRTGELFF. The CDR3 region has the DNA TGCAGCGTTGTTATGGGGACTAGCGGGAGAACCGGGGAGCTGTTTTTT.

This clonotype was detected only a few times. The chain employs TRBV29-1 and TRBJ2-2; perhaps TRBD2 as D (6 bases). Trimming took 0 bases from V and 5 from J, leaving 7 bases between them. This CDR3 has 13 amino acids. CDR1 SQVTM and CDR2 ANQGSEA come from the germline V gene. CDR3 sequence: CSVEERGTGELFF. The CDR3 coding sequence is TGCAGCGTTGAAGAGCGGGGAACCGGGGAGCTGTTTTTT.

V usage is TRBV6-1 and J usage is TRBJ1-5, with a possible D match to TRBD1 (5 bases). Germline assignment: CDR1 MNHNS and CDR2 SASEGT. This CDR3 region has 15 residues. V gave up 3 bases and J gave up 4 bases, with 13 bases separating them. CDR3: CASSEFRAPNQPQHF. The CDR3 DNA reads TGTGCCAGCAGTGAGTTCAGGGCCCCAAATCAGCCCCAGCATTTT.

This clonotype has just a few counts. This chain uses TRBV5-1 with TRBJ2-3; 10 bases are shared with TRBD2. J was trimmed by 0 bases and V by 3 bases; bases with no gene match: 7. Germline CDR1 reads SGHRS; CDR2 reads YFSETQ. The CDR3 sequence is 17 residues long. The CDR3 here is CASSYFSGGASTDTQYF. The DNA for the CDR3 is TGCGCCAGCAGCTATTTCAGCGGGGGGGCGAGCACAGATACGCAGTATTTT.

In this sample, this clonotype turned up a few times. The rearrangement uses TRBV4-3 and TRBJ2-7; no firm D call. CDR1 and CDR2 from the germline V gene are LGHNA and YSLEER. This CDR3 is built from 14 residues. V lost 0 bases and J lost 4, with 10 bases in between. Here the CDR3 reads CASSQDGLVYEQYF. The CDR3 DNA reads TGCGCCAGCAGCCAAGACGGGCTAGTGTACGAGCAGTACTTC.

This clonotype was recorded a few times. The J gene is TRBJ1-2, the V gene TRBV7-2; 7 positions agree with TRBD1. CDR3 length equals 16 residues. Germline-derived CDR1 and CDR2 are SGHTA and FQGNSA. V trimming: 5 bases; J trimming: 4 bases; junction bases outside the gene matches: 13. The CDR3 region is CASSPSRGQSIYGYTF. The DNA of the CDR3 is TGTGCCAGCAGCCCGTCTAGGGGACAGAGCATCTATGGCTACACCTTC.

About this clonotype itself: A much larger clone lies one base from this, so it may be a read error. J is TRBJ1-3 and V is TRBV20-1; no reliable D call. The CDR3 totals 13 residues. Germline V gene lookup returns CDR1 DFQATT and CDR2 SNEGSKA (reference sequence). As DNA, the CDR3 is TGCAGTGCCACAGTAGAGTCGGTAAACACCACATATTTT. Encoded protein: CSATVESVNTTYF.

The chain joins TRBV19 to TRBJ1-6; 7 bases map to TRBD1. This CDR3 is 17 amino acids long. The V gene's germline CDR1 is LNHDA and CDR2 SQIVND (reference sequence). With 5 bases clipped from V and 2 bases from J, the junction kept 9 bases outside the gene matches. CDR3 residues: CASSVQGPGTYNSPLHF. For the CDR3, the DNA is TGTGCCAGTAGTGTACAGGGGCCGGGAACCTATAATTCACCCCTCCACTTT.

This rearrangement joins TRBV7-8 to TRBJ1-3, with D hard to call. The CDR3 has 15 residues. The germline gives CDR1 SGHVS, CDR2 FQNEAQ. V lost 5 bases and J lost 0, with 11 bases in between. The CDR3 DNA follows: TGTGCCAGCAGCGCACACAGTCGCTCTGGAAACACCATATATTTT. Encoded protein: CASSAHSRSGNTIYF.

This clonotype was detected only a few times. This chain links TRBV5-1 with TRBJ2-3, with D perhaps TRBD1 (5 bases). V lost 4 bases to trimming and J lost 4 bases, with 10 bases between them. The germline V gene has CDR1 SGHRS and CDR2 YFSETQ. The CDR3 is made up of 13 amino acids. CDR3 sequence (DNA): TGCGCCAGCAGCCGACAGTCGGCAGATACGCAGTATTTT. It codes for CASSRQSADTQYF.

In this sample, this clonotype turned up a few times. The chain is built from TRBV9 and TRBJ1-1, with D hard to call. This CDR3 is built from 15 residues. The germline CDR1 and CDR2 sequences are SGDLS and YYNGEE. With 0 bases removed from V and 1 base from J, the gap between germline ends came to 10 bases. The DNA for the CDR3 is TGTGCCAGCAGCGTAGAGTCAGATTCGAACACTGAAGCTTTCTTT. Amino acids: CASSVESDSNTEAFF.

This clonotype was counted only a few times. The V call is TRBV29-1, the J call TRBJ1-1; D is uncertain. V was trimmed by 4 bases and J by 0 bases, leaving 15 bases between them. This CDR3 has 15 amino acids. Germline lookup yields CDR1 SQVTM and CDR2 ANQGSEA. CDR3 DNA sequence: TGCAGCGTTGTAGTCAGCGCGTTAATGAACACTGAAGCTTTCTTT. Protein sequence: CSVVVSALMNTEAFF.

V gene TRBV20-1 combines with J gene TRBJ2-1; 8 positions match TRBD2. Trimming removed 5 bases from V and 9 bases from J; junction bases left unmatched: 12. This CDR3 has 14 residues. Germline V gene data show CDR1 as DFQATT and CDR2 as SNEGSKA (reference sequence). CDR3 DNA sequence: TGCAGTGCTTACGACTTAGCGGGACTACCTGAGCAGTTCTTC. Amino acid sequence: CSAYDLAGLPEQFF.

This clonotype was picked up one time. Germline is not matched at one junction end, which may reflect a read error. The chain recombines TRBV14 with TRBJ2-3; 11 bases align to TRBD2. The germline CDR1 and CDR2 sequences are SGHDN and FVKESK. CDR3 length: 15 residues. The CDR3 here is CASSPTSGSSDTRYF. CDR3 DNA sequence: TGTGCCAGCAGCCCCACTAGCGGGAGCTCAGATACGCGGTATTTT.

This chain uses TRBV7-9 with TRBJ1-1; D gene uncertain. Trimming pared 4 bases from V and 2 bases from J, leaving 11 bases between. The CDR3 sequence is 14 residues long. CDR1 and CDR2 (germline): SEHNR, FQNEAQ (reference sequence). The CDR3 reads CASSSTDINTEAFF. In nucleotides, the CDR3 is TGTGCCAGCAGCTCAACAGACATCAACACTGAAGCTTTCTTT.

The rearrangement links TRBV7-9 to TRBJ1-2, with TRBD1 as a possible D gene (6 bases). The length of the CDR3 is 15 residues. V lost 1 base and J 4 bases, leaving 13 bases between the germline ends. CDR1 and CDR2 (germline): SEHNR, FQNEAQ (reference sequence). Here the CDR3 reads CASSLVADSVYGYTF. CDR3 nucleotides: TGTGCCAGCAGCTTAGTAGCGGACAGCGTCTATGGCTACACCTTC.

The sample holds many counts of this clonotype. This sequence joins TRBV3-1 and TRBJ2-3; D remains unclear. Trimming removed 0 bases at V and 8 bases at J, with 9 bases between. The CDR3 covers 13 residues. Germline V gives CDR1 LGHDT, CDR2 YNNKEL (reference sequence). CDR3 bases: TGTGCCAGCAGCCAAGACCCCCCGGGTACGCAGTATTTT. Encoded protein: CASSQDPPGTQYF.

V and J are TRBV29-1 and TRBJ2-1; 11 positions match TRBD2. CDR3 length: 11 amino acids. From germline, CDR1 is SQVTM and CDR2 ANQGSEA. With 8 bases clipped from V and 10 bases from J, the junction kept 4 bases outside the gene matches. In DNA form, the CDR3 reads TGCAGCACGGGACTAGCGGAAGAGCAGTTCTTC. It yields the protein CSTGLAEEQFF.

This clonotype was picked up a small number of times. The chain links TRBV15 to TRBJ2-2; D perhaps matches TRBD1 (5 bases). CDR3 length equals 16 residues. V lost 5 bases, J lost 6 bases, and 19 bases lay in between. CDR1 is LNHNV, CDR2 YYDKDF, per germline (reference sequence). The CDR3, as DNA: TGTGCCACCAGCCCCCGACAGTTAAGATTCGCCGGGGAGCTGTTTTTT. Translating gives CATSPRQLRFAGELFF.

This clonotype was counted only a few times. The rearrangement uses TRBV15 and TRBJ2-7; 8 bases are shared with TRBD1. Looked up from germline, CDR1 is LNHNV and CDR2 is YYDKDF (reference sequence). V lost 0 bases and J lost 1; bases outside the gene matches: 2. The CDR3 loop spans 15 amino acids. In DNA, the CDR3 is TGTGCCACCAGCAGAGAAACAGGGGGTTCCTACGAGCAGTACTTC. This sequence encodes CATSRETGGSYEQYF. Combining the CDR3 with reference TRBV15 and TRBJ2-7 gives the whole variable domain DAMVIQNPRYQVTQFGKPVTLSCSQTLNHNVMYWYQQKSSQAPKLLFHYYDKDFNNEADTPDNFQSRRPNTSFCFLDIRSPGLGDTAMYLCATSRETGGSYEQYFGPGTRLTVT.

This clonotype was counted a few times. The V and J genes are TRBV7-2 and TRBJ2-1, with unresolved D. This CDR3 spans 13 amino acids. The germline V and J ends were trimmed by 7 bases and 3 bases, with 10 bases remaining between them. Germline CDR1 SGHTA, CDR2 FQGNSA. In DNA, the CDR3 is TGTGCCAGCACCCTTGGTCACTACAATGAGCAGTTCTTC. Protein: CASTLGHYNEQFF.

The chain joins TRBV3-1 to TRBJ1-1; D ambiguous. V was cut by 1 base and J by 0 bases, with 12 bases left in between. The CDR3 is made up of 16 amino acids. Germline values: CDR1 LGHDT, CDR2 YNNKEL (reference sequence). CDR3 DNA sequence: TGTGCCAGCAGCCAAGGGCAGGAGAACATGAACACTGAAGCTTTCTTT. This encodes CASSQGQENMNTEAFF.

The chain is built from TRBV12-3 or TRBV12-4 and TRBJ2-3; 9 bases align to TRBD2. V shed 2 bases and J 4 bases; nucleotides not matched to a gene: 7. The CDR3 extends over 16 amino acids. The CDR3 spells CASSLYWREGPDTQYF. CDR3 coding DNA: TGTGCCAGCAGTTTATATTGGCGGGAGGGCCCAGATACGCAGTATTTT.

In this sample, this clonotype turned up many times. The DNA for the CDR3 is TGCGCCAGCAGCCAAGTCCTAGCGGGCACCACAGATACGCAGTATTTT. Translated: CASSQVLAGTTDTQYF. The chain couples TRBV4-3 to TRBJ2-3; 8 bases are a match to TRBD2. V dropped 1 base and J dropped 2; count of bases not matched to a gene: 5. Germline CDR1 and CDR2: LGHNA and YSLEER. The CDR3 has 16 amino acids.

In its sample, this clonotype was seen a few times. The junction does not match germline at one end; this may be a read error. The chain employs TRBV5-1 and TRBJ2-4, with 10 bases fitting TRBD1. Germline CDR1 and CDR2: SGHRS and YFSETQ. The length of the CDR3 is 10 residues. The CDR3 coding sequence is TGCGCCAGCAGCCCATGGGACAGGGGTTTC. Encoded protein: CASSPWDRGF.

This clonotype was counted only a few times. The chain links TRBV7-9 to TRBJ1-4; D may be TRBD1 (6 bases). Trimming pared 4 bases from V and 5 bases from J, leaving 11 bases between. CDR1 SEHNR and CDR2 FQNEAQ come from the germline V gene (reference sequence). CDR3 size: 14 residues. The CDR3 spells CASSSGEANEKLFF. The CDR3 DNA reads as TGTGCCAGCAGCTCAGGGGAGGCGAATGAAAAACTGTTTTTT.

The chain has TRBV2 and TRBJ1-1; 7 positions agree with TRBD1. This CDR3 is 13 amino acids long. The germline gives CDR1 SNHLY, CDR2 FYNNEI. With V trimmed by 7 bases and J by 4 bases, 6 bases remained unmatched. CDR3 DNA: TGTGCCAGCACGGGGACAGCAGGCACTGAAGCTTTCTTT. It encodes CASTGTAGTEAFF.

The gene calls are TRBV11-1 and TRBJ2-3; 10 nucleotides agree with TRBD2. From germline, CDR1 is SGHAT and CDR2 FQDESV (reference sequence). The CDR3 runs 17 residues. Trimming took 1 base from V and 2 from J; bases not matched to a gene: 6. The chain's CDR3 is CASSLEPAGGNTDTQYF. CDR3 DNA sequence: TGTGCCAGCAGCTTAGAGCCAGCGGGGGGGAACACAGATACGCAGTATTTT.

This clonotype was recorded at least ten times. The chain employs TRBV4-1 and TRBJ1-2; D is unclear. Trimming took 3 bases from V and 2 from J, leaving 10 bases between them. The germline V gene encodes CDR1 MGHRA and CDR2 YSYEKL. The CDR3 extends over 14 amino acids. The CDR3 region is CASSQETLNYGYTF. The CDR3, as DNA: TGCGCCAGCAGCCAGGAGACGCTAAACTATGGCTACACCTTC.